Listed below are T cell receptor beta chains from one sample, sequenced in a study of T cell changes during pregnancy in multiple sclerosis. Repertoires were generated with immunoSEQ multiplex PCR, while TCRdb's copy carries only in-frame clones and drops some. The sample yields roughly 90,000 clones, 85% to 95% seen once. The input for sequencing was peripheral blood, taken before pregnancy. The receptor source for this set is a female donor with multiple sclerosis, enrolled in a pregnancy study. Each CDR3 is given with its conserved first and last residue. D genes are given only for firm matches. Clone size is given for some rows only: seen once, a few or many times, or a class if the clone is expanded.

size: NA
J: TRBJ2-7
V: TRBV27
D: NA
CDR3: CASSSDRLSTYEQYF
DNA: TGTGCCAGCAGTTCCGACAGGCTGTCCACCTACGAGCAGTACTTC

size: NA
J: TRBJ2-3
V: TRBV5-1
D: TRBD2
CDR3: CASSYYSGSSTDTQYF
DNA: TGCGCCAGCAGCTACTATAGCGGGAGTAGCACAGATACGCAGTATTTT

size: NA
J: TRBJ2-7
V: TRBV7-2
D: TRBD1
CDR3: CASSPGQPTYEQYF
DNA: TGTGCCAGCAGCCCGGGACAGCCAACCTACGAGCAGTACTTC

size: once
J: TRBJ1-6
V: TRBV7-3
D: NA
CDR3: CASSLSMQAPLHF
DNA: TGTGCCAGCAGCTTGTCCATGCAGGCACCCCTCCACTTT

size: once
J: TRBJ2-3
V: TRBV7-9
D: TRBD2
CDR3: CASSRLAGGGTDTQYF
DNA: TGTGCCAGCAGCCGACTAGCGGGAGGTGGGACAGATACGCAGTATTTT

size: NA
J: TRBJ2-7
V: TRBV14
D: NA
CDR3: CASSPQSPMYEQYF
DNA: TGTGCCAGCAGTCCCCAGTCTCCAATGTACGAGCAGTACTTC

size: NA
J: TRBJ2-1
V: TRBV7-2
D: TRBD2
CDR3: CASSLMRGVGANEQFF
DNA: TGTGCCAGCAGCCTTATGCGGGGGGTGGGGGCGAATGAGCAGTTCTTC

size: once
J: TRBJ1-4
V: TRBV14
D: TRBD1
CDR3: CASSPKWDRGEKLFF
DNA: TGTGCCAGCAGCCCGAAATGGGACAGGGGTGAAAAACTGTTTTTT

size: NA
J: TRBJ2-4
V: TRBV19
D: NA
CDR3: CASSGSGVAKNIQYF
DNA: TGTGCCAGTAGTGGGTCAGGGGTAGCCAAAAACATTCAGTACTTC

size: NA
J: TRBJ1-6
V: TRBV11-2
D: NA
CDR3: CASSLGGVWSPLHF
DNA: TGTGCCAGCAGCTTAGGGGGGGTGTGGTCACCCCTCCACTTT

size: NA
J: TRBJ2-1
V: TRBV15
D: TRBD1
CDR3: CATSRFGTEGHNEQFF
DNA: TGTGCCACCAGCAGATTCGGGACAGAAGGCCACAATGAGCAGTTCTTC

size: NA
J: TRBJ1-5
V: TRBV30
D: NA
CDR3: CAWSVLSGPNQPQHF
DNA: TGTGCCTGGAGTGTACTATCAGGGCCGAATCAGCCCCAGCATTTT

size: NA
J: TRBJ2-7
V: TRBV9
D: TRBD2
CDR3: CASSQSPGLAGDGYEQYF
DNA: TGTGCCAGCAGCCAGTCTCCGGGACTAGCGGGAGACGGGTACGAGCAGTACTTC

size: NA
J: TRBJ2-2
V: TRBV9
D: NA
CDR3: CASSPRDFNTGELFF
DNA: TGTGCCAGCAGCCCCCGGGACTTTAACACCGGGGAGCTGTTTTTT

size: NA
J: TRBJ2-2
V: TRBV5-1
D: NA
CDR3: CASSAGQVPGELFF
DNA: TGCGCCAGCAGCGCAGGGCAGGTCCCCGGGGAGCTGTTTTTT

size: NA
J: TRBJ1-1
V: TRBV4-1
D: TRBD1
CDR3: CASSLTGGEAFF
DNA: TGCGCCAGCAGCCTCACAGGGGGGGAAGCTTTCTTT

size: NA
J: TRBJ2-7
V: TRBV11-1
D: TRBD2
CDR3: CASSQGEGTYEQYF
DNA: TGTGCCAGCAGCCAAGGGGAGGGGACCTACGAGCAGTACTTC

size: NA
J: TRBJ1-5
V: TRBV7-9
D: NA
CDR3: CASSLADSLNQPQHF
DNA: TGTGCCAGCAGCTTAGCGGACAGCCTCAATCAGCCCCAGCATTTT

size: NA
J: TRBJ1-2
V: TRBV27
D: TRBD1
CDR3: CASSARTGVYGYTF
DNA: TGTGCCAGCAGTGCCCGGACAGGGGTCTATGGCTACACCTTC

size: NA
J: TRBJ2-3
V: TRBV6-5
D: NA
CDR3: CASRIGVGADTQYF
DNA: TGTGCCAGCAGAATAGGAGTGGGTGCAGATACGCAGTATTTT

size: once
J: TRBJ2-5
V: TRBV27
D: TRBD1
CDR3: CASSPGTGGGETQYF
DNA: TGTGCCAGCAGTCCAGGGACAGGGGGCGGGGAGACCCAGTACTTC

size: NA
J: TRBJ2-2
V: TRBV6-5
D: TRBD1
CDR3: CASKLRDRSTGELFF
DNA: TGTGCCAGCAAACTCCGGGACAGAAGCACCGGGGAGCTGTTTTTT